Listed here are 4 T cell receptor beta chains from one sample, sequenced in a study of human T cells and chemical hapten exposure. The time point: patch test 3, about 24 weeks after DPC sensitization. Treatment reported: therapeutic diphenylcyclopropenone sensitization with weekly scalp DPC. TCRdb used MiXCR to reprocess the RACE reads, holding one entry per CDR3 protein. The sample yields over 55,000 distinct CDR3 sequences, approximately 12% seen once. The sample here was whole blood, taken in connection with sensitization to the hapten diphenylcyclopropenone (DPC). The receptors were gathered from a woman aged 45-60 years with alopecia areata. Some clones in this sample may be carry-over from other donors' samples.

To note about this clonotype: It may be a read error: a sequence one base away is much more abundant. The gene calls are TRBV9 and TRBJ2-1; TRBD2 agrees at 14 bases. The J call is doubtful: the DNA matches TRBJ2-7 better. The CDR3 consists of 16 residues. Germline V gene sequence: CDR1 SGDLS, CDR2 YYNGEE. The CDR3: CASSPGTGTSGSRQYF. The CDR3 nucleotides are TGTGCCAGCAGCCCGGGGACTGGGACTAGCGGGAGCAGGCAGTACTTC.

The V and J genes are TRBV6-5 and TRBJ1-2; perhaps TRBD1 as D (5 bases). V dropped 3 bases and J dropped 1 base, with 15 bases sitting between them. Germline assignment: CDR1 MNHEY and CDR2 SVGAGI. The CDR3 has 16 residues. The CDR3 DNA is TGTGCCAGCAGTTATACAGGCAACATCCTTAACTATGGCTACACCTTC. This codes for CASSYTGNILNYGYTF.

The gene calls are TRBV6-5 and TRBJ2-1; D tentatively reads TRBD1 or TRBD2 (5 bases each). The length of the CDR3 is 15 residues. Germline CDR1 is MNHEY and CDR2 is SVGAGI. Trimming pared 6 bases from V and 3 bases from J, leaving 15 bases between. The CDR3 loop is CASSLRDGRYNEQFF. In DNA form, the CDR3 reads TGTGCCAGCAGCCTGAGGGACGGGCGCTACAATGAGCAGTTCTTC.

In its sample, this clonotype was seen many times. This chain links TRBV7-2 with TRBJ1-1; 7 bases match TRBD1. The CDR3 extends over 13 amino acids. The V gene's germline CDR1 is SGHTA and CDR2 FQGNSA. Trimming took 3 bases from V and 11 from J; bases not matched to a gene: 9. The CDR3, as DNA: TGTGCCAGCAGCTTTCCCCCTTCAGGGGGGGCTTTCTTT. Translated: CASSFPPSGGAFF.